These 8 T cell receptor beta chains were all obtained from the same sample, sequenced in a study of T cells in Graves' hyperthyroidism and ophthalmopathy. RNA transcripts were the template for amplifying TCR beta CDR3 regions. The HTBI primer set was used in a first-round RT-PCR of the TCR CDR3. TCRdb reprocessed the multiplex PCR reads via MiXCR and lists one record per CDR3 protein. Of about 300,000 distinct CDR3 sequences detected, roughly 14% appear once; the ten largest clones hold roughly 8.5%. Sequencing was performed on blood. The source of these receptors is a woman aged 25 to 39 with Graves' hyperthyroidism that later progressed to Graves' ophthalmopathy.

In this sample, this clonotype turned up many times. The rearrangement uses TRBV28 and TRBJ1-3; D perhaps matches TRBD1 (5 bases). The CDR3 is made up of 14 amino acids. The germline CDR1 and CDR2 sequences are MDHEN and SYDVKM. V lost 8 bases and J lost 0, with 11 bases in between. CDR3: CASWGFLSGNTIYF. The CDR3, as DNA: TGTGCCAGCTGGGGGTTTCTCTCTGGAAACACCATATATTTT. Full variable domain (rest looked up from reference TRBV28 and TRBJ1-3): DVKVTQSSRYLVKRTGEKVFLECVQDMDHENMFWYRQDPGLGLRLIYFSYDVKMKEKGDIPEGYSVSREKKERFSLILESASTNQTSMYLCASWGFLSGNTIYFGEGSWLTVV.

This clonotype was detected ten times or more. This chain connects TRBV2 to TRBJ2-7; no reliable D call. CDR1 is SNHLY and CDR2 is FYNNEI in the germline V gene. There are 13 residues in the CDR3. Trimming removed 4 bases from V and 6 bases from J, with 13 bases in between. The CDR3 loop reads CASSGRGGPEQYF. CDR3 coding DNA: TGTGCCAGCAGTGGGAGAGGCGGTCCCGAGCAGTACTTC. The whole variable domain, remainder taken from reference TRBV2 and TRBJ2-7, is EPEVTQTPSHQVTQMGQEVILRCVPISNHLYFYWYRQILGQKVEFLVSFYNNEISEKSEIFDDQFSVERPDGSNFTLKIRSTKLEDSAMYFCASSGRGGPEQYFGPGTRLTVT.

This clonotype was observed a handful of times. The chain joins TRBV14 to TRBJ1-6; 7 bases agree with TRBD1. Trimming cost V 1 base and J 6 bases; bases outside gene matches: 3. In germline, CDR1 is SGHDN, CDR2 FVKESK. The CDR3 has 15 amino acids. The CDR3 nucleotides are TGTGCCAGCAGCCAAGGGGGGACAGTTAATTCACCCCTCCACTTT. The encoded protein is CASSQGGTVNSPLHF.

This clonotype was observed a handful of times. The chain is built from TRBV9 and TRBJ2-5; no clear D. V lost 0 bases to trimming and J lost 5 bases, with 14 bases between them. The CDR3 is 15 amino acids. Per the germline V gene, CDR1 is SGDLS and CDR2 is YYNGEE. The DNA of the CDR3 is TGTGCCAGCAGCGTAGGGACCCAAACCCGGGAGACCCAGTACTTC. Its protein is CASSVGTQTRETQYF.

In this sample, this clonotype turned up many times. This chain joins TRBV6-5 and TRBJ2-5; 12 bases agree with TRBD1. CDR1 and CDR2 from the germline V gene are MNHEY and SVGAGI. The length of the CDR3 is 16 residues. Germline trimming cut 2 bases from V and 1 base from J; bases unmatched to any gene: 2. The CDR3: CASSYGTGGPQETQYF. DNA for the CDR3: TGTGCCAGCAGTTACGGGACAGGGGGCCCCCAAGAGACCCAGTACTTC.

This sequence joins TRBV5-5 and TRBJ2-5, with a weak D call TRBD2 (6 bases). Trimming stripped 6 bases from V and 4 bases from J, with 16 bases between. CDR1 is SGHKS and CDR2 is YYEKEE in the germline V gene (reference sequence). This CDR3 contains 14 residues. For the CDR3, the DNA is TGTGCCAGCAAACCAGAGAGGGGAGGAGAGACCCAGTACTTC. Translated: CASKPERGGETQYF.

In this sample, this clonotype turned up many times. The rearrangement joins TRBV11-1 to TRBJ2-7; TRBD1 aligns across 8 bases. The CDR3 spans 14 residues. From germline, CDR1 is SGHAT and CDR2 FQDESV (reference sequence). The ends lost 2 bases at V and 5 bases at J; junction bases unmatched: 5. CDR3 sequence reads: CASSLPRQGNEQYF. The CDR3 bases are TGTGCCAGCAGCTTACCCCGACAGGGGAACGAGCAGTACTTC.

This chain connects TRBV4-1 to TRBJ1-1; D might be TRBD1 (5 bases). CDR1 MGHRA and CDR2 YSYEKL come from the germline V gene. The CDR3 extends over 16 amino acids. V was shortened by 1 base and J by 1 base, with 13 bases between the two germline ends. This CDR3 reads CASSQVGRGSNTEAFF. CDR3 in DNA: TGCGCCAGCAGCCAAGTAGGTCGGGGCTCGAACACTGAAGCTTTCTTT.